The 15 T cell receptor beta chains below were found in one sample sequenced in a study of tumor-infiltrating lymphocytes in oesophageal squamous cell carcinoma. TCRdb fed the PCR reads into MiXCR, producing one record per CDR3 protein. The data hold 5,600 or so distinct CDR3 sequences, with about 15% observed a single time. The sample taken for sequencing was esophageal tumor tissue. These receptors were collected from a male donor with esophageal squamous cell carcinoma.

The rearrangement joins TRBV3-1 to TRBJ2-4, with a weak D call TRBD2 (5 bases). The DNA end lines up better with TRBJ2-7; the J call may be wrong. CDR1 is LGHDT and CDR2 is YNNKEL in the germline V gene (reference sequence). There are 11 residues in the CDR3. This CDR3 is CASSHGDEQYF. The CDR3 nucleotides read TGTGCCAGCAGCCACGGGGACGAGCAGTACTTC.

This clonotype has ten or more counts. The genes are TRBV27 and TRBJ1-1; a possible D gene is TRBD1 (5 bases). The CDR3 length is 15 residues. V was pared by 2 bases and J by 1 base, with 11 bases between. CDR1 is MNHEY and CDR2 is SMNVEV in the germline V gene (reference sequence). CDR3 coding DNA: TGTGCCAGCAGTTTACAGGGATCTAAGAACACTGAAGCTTTCTTT. Protein product: CASSLQGSKNTEAFF.

The rearrangement joins TRBV9 to TRBJ2-1; the D is unclear. Germline CDR1 is SGDLS and CDR2 is YYNGEE. The CDR3 has 13 residues. The V gene lost 0 bases and the J gene lost 7 bases, with 8 bases spanning the gap. CDR3 sequence (DNA): TGTGCCAGCAGCGTAGGACCGGTAAATGAGCAGTTCTTC. Protein sequence: CASSVGPVNEQFF.

At least ten counts were recorded for this clonotype. This may be a read error: a much more frequent sequence differs by one nucleotide. The chain recombines TRBV5-5 with TRBJ2-7; TRBD2 matches 10 bases. After removal of 4 bases from V and 7 bases from J, the junction contained 14 bases not matched to a gene. Germline loops: CDR1 SGHKS, CDR2 YYEKEE (reference sequence). The CDR3 covers 16 residues. Here the CDR3 DNA reads TGTGCCAGCAGCGCTCCCAGCGGGGGGGCCATCAATGAGCAGTACTTC. Its protein is CASSAPSGGAINEQYF. The full variable domain, its missing parts supplied by reference TRBV5-5 and TRBJ2-7, is DAGVTQSPTHLIKTRGQQVTLRCSPISGHKSVSWYQQVLGQGPQFIFQYYEKEERGRGNFPDRFSARQFPNYSSELNVNALLLGDSALYLCASSAPSGGAINEQYFGPGTRLTVT.

To note about this clonotype: A much larger clone lies one base from this, so it may be a read error. The chain joins TRBV6-4 to TRBJ1-2; TRBD1 agrees at 7 bases. The CDR3 has 14 residues. Germline V gene data show CDR1 as MRHNA and CDR2 as SNTAGT. This CDR3 reads CASNDRVYDYGYTF. In nucleotides, the CDR3 is TGTGCCAGCAATGACAGGGTTTATGACTATGGCTACACCTTC.

This clonotype was seen a handful of times. A much bigger clone sits one base away, suggesting this may be a read error. This chain joins TRBV18 and TRBJ2-1, with TRBD1 as a possible D gene (6 bases). The DNA end is a closer match to TRBJ2-7, so the J assignment may be wrong. The CDR3 consists of 15 residues. CDR1 is KGHSH, CDR2 LQKENI, per germline. The CDR3 region is CASSPSGTTYNEQYF. CDR3 nucleotides: TGTGCCAGCTCACCTTCCGGGACAACTTACAATGAGCAGTACTTC.

This clonotype was recorded at least ten times. The chain recombines TRBV10-3 with TRBJ2-3; 7 bases align to TRBD1. Unmatched junction bases numbered 5, after V lost 8 bases and J lost 3 bases. The CDR3 length is 13 residues. CDR1 and CDR2 from the germline V gene are ENHRY and SYGVKD. Here the CDR3 reads CAIRDSLTDTQYF. The CDR3 nucleotides are TGTGCCATCCGGGACAGTCTGACAGATACGCAGTATTTT.

This clonotype has more than one count but fewer than ten. The chain uses TRBV19 and TRBJ1-1; 7 bases fit TRBD1. The germline CDR1 and CDR2 sequences are LNHDA and SQIVND (reference sequence). CDR3 length: 13 amino acids. Trimming took 3 bases from V and 4 from J; bases not matched to a gene: 2. The CDR3 nucleotides are TGTGCCAGTAGTATGGGACAGTTCACTGAAGCTTTCTTT. Translating it yields CASSMGQFTEAFF.

This clonotype has at least ten counts. The chain recombines TRBV5-1 with TRBJ1-4, with D unresolved. The CDR3 totals 15 residues. V was shortened by 0 bases and J by 5 bases, with 11 bases between the two germline ends. Germline CDR1 and CDR2: SGHRS and YFSETQ. The CDR3 loop is CASSLALQANEKLFF. The DNA of the CDR3 is TGCGCCAGCAGCTTGGCCCTACAAGCAAATGAAAAACTGTTTTTT.

About this clonotype itself: Since no conserved phenylalanine or tryptophan closes the CDR3, a read error is the likely cause. The DNA is omitted, as the CDR3 cannot be located on it reliably, and the CDR3 follows TCRdb's listing. V is TRBV11-2 and J is TRBJ2-7; the D call in the table, TRBD1, was not verified against the DNA. Germline assignment: CDR1 SGHAT and CDR2 FQNNGV. The CDR3 totals 15 residues, both ends included. The CDR3 reads CASSLGTGYGYTFGS.

This clonotype has a count of ten or more. The chain combines TRBV6-4 with TRBJ2-7; 7 nucleotides agree with TRBD1. This CDR3 has 15 residues. The V and J ends lost 9 bases and 1 base, in that order; junction bases with no gene match: 12. Germline lookup yields CDR1 MRHNA and CDR2 SNTAGT. As DNA, the CDR3 is TGTGCCAGGAACGCGACAGGGAGTGGATCCTACGAGCAGTACTTC. Residues: CARNATGSGSYEQYF.

This sequence joins TRBV20-1 and TRBJ2-6; the D gene is possibly TRBD2 (6 bases). Trimming pared 3 bases from V and 2 bases from J, leaving 14 bases between. Germline V gives CDR1 DFQATT, CDR2 SNEGSKA (reference sequence). The CDR3 runs to 16 residues. The CDR3 DNA reads as TGCAGTGCTAGGCTGCAGGGAGGAACTGGGGCCAACGTCCTGACTTTC. This gives the protein CSARLQGGTGANVLTF.

This clonotype counts as medium-sized. V is TRBV7-6 and J is TRBJ2-2; D remains unclear. The CDR3 is made up of 14 amino acids. The germline V and J ends were trimmed by 1 base and 4 bases, with 7 bases remaining between them. The germline V gene encodes CDR1 SGHVS and CDR2 FNYEAQ. CDR3 loop: CASSLEGFTGELFF. CDR3 sequence (DNA): TGTGCCAGCAGCTTAGAGGGATTCACCGGGGAGCTGTTTTTT.

On this clonotype itself: Given the absence of the conserved phenylalanine or tryptophan at the CDR3 end, a read error is likely. The limits of the CDR3 on the DNA are not certain, so only TCRdb's listed CDR3 is given. The chain is built from TRBV12-3 or TRBV12-4 and TRBJ2-7; the DNA was not used to check the table's D call, TRBD1. The CDR3 spans 16 amino acids, including both terminal residues. CDR3 protein: CASSPWTGGYVYTFGS.

This clonotype was seen just once. This chain connects TRBV7-2 to TRBJ2-3; TRBD2 matches 7 bases. Looked up from germline, CDR1 is SGHTA and CDR2 is FQGNSA. The J segment lost 1 base and the V segment lost 2 bases, leaving 3 bases of the junction unmatched. The length of the CDR3 is 15 residues. The CDR3 DNA reads as TGTGCCAGCAGCTTATCGGCGGGGGGCACAGATACGCAGTATTTT. This sequence encodes CASSLSAGGTDTQYF.